The next 13 T cell receptor beta chains were all read from a single sample in a study of CD8+ T cells in alopecia areata. In each case, RNA was isolated and then reverse transcribed into cDNA as the sequencing template. Clones were read by immunoSEQ multiplex PCR, and TCRdb kept only the in-frame ones, dropping some. The table records about 180,000 clones, roughly 60% of them present only once. The material was CD4+ T cells sorted from blood, obtained at week 0. Receptors originate from a human donor with alopecia areata.

The gene calls are TRBV30 and TRBJ1-1; a possible D gene is TRBD1 (6 bases). The CDR3 sequence is 14 residues long. Germline values: CDR1 GTSNPN, CDR2 SVGIG (reference sequence). V was trimmed by 6 bases and J by 1 base, leaving 15 bases between them. The CDR3: CACKKADRNTEAFF. The DNA for the CDR3 is TGTGCCTGCAAGAAAGCGGACAGGAACACTGAAGCTTTCTTT.

This rearrangement joins TRBV30 to TRBJ2-2, with 9 bases aligning to TRBD1. The V and J ends lost 8 bases and 7 bases, in that order; junction bases with no gene match: 11. This CDR3 region has 14 residues. The V gene's germline CDR1 is GTSNPN and CDR2 SVGIG (reference sequence). This chain's CDR3 is CAGNRDRADGELFF. CDR3 nucleotides: TGTGCCGGGAACCGGGACAGGGCCGACGGGGAGCTGTTTTTT.

In its sample, this clone was seen a few times. The chain employs TRBV19 and TRBJ1-5, with D possibly matching TRBD1 (5 bases). This CDR3 has 14 residues. CDR1 is LNHDA, CDR2 SQIVND, per germline (reference sequence). V lost 6 bases, J lost 4 bases, and 13 bases lay in between. The CDR3 loop is CASRTRAGNQPQHF. The CDR3 bases are TGTGCCAGTAGAACCAGGGCGGGGAATCAGCCCCAGCATTTT.

V and J are TRBV27 and TRBJ1-5; D might be TRBD1 (6 bases). CDR3 length: 15 residues. Between the trimmed V and J ends, which lost 2 bases and 2 bases, there was a span of 10 bases. Germline CDR1 is MNHEY and CDR2 is SMNVEV (reference sequence). CDR3 region: CASSLLGGGNQPQHF. CDR3 bases: TGTGCCAGCAGTTTACTGGGGGGCGGCAATCAGCCCCAGCATTTT.

This chain joins TRBV25-1 and TRBJ1-2, with D maybe TRBD1 (6 bases). This CDR3 contains 15 residues. Trimming pared 3 bases from V and 2 bases from J, leaving 13 bases between. The V gene's germline CDR1 is MGHDK and CDR2 SYGVNS. CDR3 protein: CASSDSAGANYGYTF. The CDR3 nucleotides are TGTGCCAGCAGTGATTCAGCAGGGGCAAACTATGGCTACACCTTC.

The chain has TRBV7-2 and TRBJ2-1, with D unclear. This CDR3 spans 14 amino acids. Trimming left V 4 bases short and J 0 bases short, with 7 bases between. CDR1 and CDR2 from the germline V gene are SGHTA and FQGNSA. The CDR3 region has the DNA TGTGCCAGCAGCTCGACGGGCTCCTACAATGAGCAGTTCTTC. Its protein is CASSSTGSYNEQFF.

This clone has more than one count but fewer than ten. The rearrangement links TRBV27 to TRBJ2-7, with a possible D match to TRBD1 (6 bases). Trimming removed 5 bases from V and 0 bases from J, with 11 bases in between. Germline CDR1 and CDR2: MNHEY and SMNVEV (reference sequence). This CDR3 is 14 amino acids long. DNA of the CDR3: TGTGCCAGCAGTCCAAGACAGGTCTCCTACGAGCAGTACTTC. Amino acid sequence: CASSPRQVSYEQYF.

For the CDR3, the DNA is TGCGCCAGCAGTTCGGAGCCGATCTGGGGCGAGCAGTACTTC. The encoded protein is CASSSEPIWGEQYF. The chain recombines TRBV5-1 with TRBJ2-7; no reliable D call. V was shortened by 5 bases and J by 6 bases, with 18 bases between the two germline ends. The CDR3 has 14 amino acids. CDR1 and CDR2 from the germline V gene are SGHRS and YFSETQ.

The genes are TRBV27 and TRBJ1-2; 9 nucleotides align to TRBD1. This CDR3 has 13 amino acids. Germline V CDR1 and CDR2: MNHEY, SMNVEV (reference sequence). With 5 bases clipped from V and 7 bases from J, the junction kept 5 bases outside the gene matches. CDR3 nucleotides: TGTGCCAGCAGTCCCGGACAGGGGTTTGGCTACACCTTC. Translating it yields CASSPGQGFGYTF.

The chain joins TRBV29-1 to TRBJ1-1; 7 nucleotides agree with TRBD1. Germline values: CDR1 SQVTM, CDR2 ANQGSEA. The J segment lost 4 bases and the V segment lost 6 bases, leaving 5 bases of the junction unmatched. This CDR3 is built from 12 residues. CDR3 nucleotides: TGCAGCGTCAGGGGGATTGGCACTGAAGCTTTCTTT. It specifies CSVRGIGTEAFF.

The chain's CDR3 is CASSRGGGSYNEQFF. The CDR3 bases are TGTGCCAGCTCACGGGGTGGCGGCTCCTACAATGAGCAGTTCTTC. The chain couples TRBV18 to TRBJ2-1; D unresolved. The V and J ends lost 4 bases and 0 bases respectively, with 10 bases between them. The CDR3 covers 15 residues. Germline CDR1 and CDR2: KGHSH and LQKENI.

This rearrangement joins TRBV4-3 to TRBJ2-2; TRBD2 is a possible D gene (5 bases). Trimming pared 6 bases from V and 1 base from J, leaving 9 bases between. The length of the CDR3 is 14 residues. From germline, CDR1 is LGHNA and CDR2 YSLEER. The chain's CDR3 is CASRRTLNTGELFF. The CDR3 DNA is TGCGCCAGCAGAAGGACTTTGAACACCGGGGAGCTGTTTTTT.

The CDR3, as DNA: TGTGCCAGCAGCTTAAGGGAAAGGGATCGCTTCAAGGGAAAACTGTTTTTT. As protein: CASSLRERDRFKGKLFF. The gene calls are TRBV5-6 and TRBJ1-4, with D unclear. The germline V and J ends were trimmed by 2 bases and 10 bases, with 24 bases remaining between them. Germline values: CDR1 SGHDT, CDR2 YYEEEE. The CDR3 covers 17 residues.